This section outlines one T cell receptor (beta chain) sequence together with its context. Per the original data handling: From reference gene primer amplification, estimates of nucleated cell counts were derived. The repertoire was sequenced with immunoSEQ multiplex PCR; TCRdb's copy has only in-frame clones and lacks some. V, J and clone size were drawn from that table, and D and trimming were deduced from the DNA. The table includes about 43,000 clones, over 70% detected once. Trimming stripped 4 bases from V and 0 bases from J, with 13 bases between. The CDR3 is 16 residues long. CDR1 is MNHNS, CDR2 SASEGT, per germline. The sample comes from a study of blood T cell repertoires in COVID-19. Study-level information: Some COVID-19 samples were acute and others convalescent; all came from the United States, Italy and Spain. From T cells, B-cell-depleted T cells, or PBMCs came the material, which was cDNA or gDNA.

Sequencing was done on a sample of peripheral blood. The source is a woman in her sixties or seventies with acute or convalescent COVID-19. The chain recombines TRBV6-1 with TRBJ2-1; D possibly corresponds to TRBD1 (6 bases). The CDR3 DNA sequence: TGTGCCAGCAGTGTTCTTACAGGGAGCTCCTACAATGAGCAGTTCTTC. Its translation: CASSVLTGSSYNEQFF.